This TCR beta chain was identified during a study of pediatric ulcerative colitis. Germline-derived CDR1 and CDR2 are LNHDA and SQIVND (reference sequence). V lost 5 bases to trimming and J lost 2 bases, with 13 bases between them. This CDR3 comprises 15 residues. One to two pinch biopsies were taken from the rectum during colonoscopy. Generated by immunoSEQ multiplex PCR, the TCRdb table keeps only in-frame clones and is missing some. This sample has 20,000 to 25,000 clones, with over 55% found just once. The receptor was derived from a boy between 10 and 17 years old with severe ulcerative colitis. Sequenced material: gut tissue. The chain uses TRBV19 and TRBJ1-5, with a possible D match to TRBD1 (6 bases). The CDR3 protein is CASSSQGTGNQPQHF. In DNA, the CDR3 is TGTGCCAGTAGTTCGCAGGGGACGGGCAATCAGCCCCAGCATTTT.